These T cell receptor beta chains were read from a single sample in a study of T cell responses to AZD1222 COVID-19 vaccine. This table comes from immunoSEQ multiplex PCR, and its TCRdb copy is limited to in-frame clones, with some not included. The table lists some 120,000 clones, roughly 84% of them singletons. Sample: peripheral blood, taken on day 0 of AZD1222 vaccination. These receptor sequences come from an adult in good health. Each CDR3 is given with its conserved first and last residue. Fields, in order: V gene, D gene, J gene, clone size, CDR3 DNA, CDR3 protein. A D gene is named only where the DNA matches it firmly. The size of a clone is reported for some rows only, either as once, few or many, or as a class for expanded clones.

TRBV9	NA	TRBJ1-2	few	TGTGCCAGCAGCCCCCCACCGGGAGGCTACACCTTC	CASSPPPGGYTF
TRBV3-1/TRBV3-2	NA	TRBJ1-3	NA	TGTGCCAGCAGCCCATACCGGGACGTTAGAACCTCTGGAAACACCATATATTTT	CASSPYRDVRTSGNTIYF
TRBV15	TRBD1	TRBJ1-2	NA	TGTGCCACCAGCAAAGACAGGGGAACTACCTATGGCTACACCTTC	CATSKDRGTTYGYTF
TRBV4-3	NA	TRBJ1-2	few	TGCGCCAGCAGCCCACAGGTTACCTATGGCTACACCTTC	CASSPQVTYGYTF
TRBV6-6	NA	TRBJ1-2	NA	TGTGCCAGCAGTTACGGTACAGGAAACTATGGCTACACCTTC	CASSYGTGNYGYTF
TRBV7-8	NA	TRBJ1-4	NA	TGTGCCAGCAGCTTAGCGGACCCCGGGAGAAAACTGTTTTTT	CASSLADPGRKLFF
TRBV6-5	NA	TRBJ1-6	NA	TGTGCCACCAGGATTGGACGGAATTATTCACCCCTCCACTTT	CATRIGRNYSPLHF
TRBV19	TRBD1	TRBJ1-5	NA	TGTGCCAGTAGTATAGAGACAGGGATGTATCAGCCCCAGCATTTT	CASSIETGMYQPQHF
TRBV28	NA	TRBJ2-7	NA	TGTGCCAGCAGTCTCGTCACCCACTACGAGCAGTACTTC	CASSLVTHYEQYF
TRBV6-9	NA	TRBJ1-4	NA	TGTGCCAGCAGTGGCCGCTTAAATGAAAAACTGTTTTTT	CASSGRLNEKLFF
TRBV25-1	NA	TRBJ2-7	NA	TGTGCCAGCAGTGAAAGATCGGGGGCCGTTCACGAGCAGTACTTC	CASSERSGAVHEQYF
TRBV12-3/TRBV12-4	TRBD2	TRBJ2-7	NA	TGTGCCAGCAGTTTAGTTCGGGAGGACGAGCAGTACTTC	CASSLVREDEQYF
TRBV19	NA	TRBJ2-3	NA	TGTGCCAGTAGTACCATCAGGGAAGTGTCAGATACGCAGTATTTT	CASSTIREVSDTQYF
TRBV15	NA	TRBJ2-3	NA	TGTGCCACCAGCAGAGAGGTAGATACGCAGTATTTT	CATSREVDTQYF
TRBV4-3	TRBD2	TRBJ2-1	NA	TGCGCCAGCAGCCAGTATACTAGCGGGTCTTACAATGAGCAGTTCTTC	CASSQYTSGSYNEQFF
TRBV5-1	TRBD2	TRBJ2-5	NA	TGCGCCAGCAGCTCAGGGACTAGCGTTGAGACCCAGTACTTC	CASSSGTSVETQYF
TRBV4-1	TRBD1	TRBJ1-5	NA	TGCGCCAGCAGCCACCCCGACAGGGATGGAAGCAATCAGCCCCAGCATTTT	CASSHPDRDGSNQPQHF
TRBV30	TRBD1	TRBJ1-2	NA	TGTGCCTGGAGTGTACACAGGGGGTACTATGGCTACACCTTC	CAWSVHRGYYGYTF
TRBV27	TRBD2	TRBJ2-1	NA	TGTGCCAGCAGCGTAATGAGCCTAGCGGGGGCGTTCAATGAGCAGTTCTTC	CASSVMSLAGAFNEQFF
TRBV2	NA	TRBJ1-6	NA	TGTGCCACCAAGCCAGCTCGAGATTCACCCCTCCACTTT	CATKPARDSPLHF
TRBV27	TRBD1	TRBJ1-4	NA	TGTGCCAGCAGGGAGACAGGGATCGATGAAAAACTGTTTTTT	CASRETGIDEKLFF
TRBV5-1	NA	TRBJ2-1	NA	TGCGCCAGCAGCTTCGGGGGCAATGAGCAGTTCTTC	CASSFGGNEQFF
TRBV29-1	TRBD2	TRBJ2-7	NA	TGCAGCGCTTTAGCGGGGGATTACGAGCAGTACTTC	CSALAGDYEQYF
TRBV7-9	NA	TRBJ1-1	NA	TGTGCCAGCAGCTTAATAGGGCAGGGGCCCACTGAAGCTTTCTTT	CASSLIGQGPTEAFF
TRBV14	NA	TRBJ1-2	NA	TGTGCCAGCAGCCAAGCCGTGGATCATGGCTACACCTTC	CASSQAVDHGYTF
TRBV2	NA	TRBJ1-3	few	TGTGCCAGCAGTGGAATCTCTGGAAACACCATATATTTT	CASSGISGNTIYF
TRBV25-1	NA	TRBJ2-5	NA	TGTGCCAGCAGTGAACGTGGAGTCGGAGAGACCCAGTACTTC	CASSERGVGETQYF
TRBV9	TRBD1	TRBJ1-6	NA	TGTGCCAGCTCGGGCGGGCAGGGGGATTTTTCACCCCTCCACTTT	CASSGGQGDFSPLHF
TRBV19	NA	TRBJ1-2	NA	TGTGCCAGTAGTATAGGTAGTCGGGACTATGGCTACACCTTC	CASSIGSRDYGYTF
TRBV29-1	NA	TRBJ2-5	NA	TGCAGCGTGCAGAAGGGTTTGGAGACCCAGTACTTC	CSVQKGLETQYF
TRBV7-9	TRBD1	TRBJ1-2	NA	TGTGCCAGCAGCTTCGGGTTCAGGGGGCGCACAGGGTATGGCTACACCTTC	CASSFGFRGRTGYGYTF
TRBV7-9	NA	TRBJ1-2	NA	TGTGCCAGCAGCTTCCCAATGGACACTACTAACTATGGCTACACCTTC	CASSFPMDTTNYGYTF
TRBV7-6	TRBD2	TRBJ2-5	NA	TGTGCCAGCAGCTTAAATAGCGGGGGAGCAGAGACCCAGTACTTC	CASSLNSGGAETQYF
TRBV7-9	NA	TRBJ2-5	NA	TGTGCCAGCAGCTTAGTAGGGGAGACCCAGTACTTC	CASSLVGETQYF
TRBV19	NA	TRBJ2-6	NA	TGTGCCAGTATTGAAACTGGGGCCAACGTCCTGACTTTC	CASIETGANVLTF
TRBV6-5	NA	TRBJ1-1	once	TGTGCCAGCAGTTACTCTCGGGTAGGTCGGACTGAAGCTTTCTTT	CASSYSRVGRTEAFF
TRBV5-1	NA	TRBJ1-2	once	TGCGCCAGCAGCCGGGACGGCTATGGCTACACCTTC	CASSRDGYGYTF
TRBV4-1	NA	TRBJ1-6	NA	TGCGCCAGCAGCCAGGACCAGGGTTTGTATTCACCCCTCCACTTT	CASSQDQGLYSPLHF
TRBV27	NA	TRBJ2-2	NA	TGTGCCAGCAGAGTTTTTGGGGGATTGAACACCGGGGAGCTGTTTTTT	CASRVFGGLNTGELFF
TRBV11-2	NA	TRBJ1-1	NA	TGTGCCAGCAGCTCCTATCCTGAAGCTTTCTTT	CASSSYPEAFF
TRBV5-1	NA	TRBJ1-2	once	TGCGCCAGCAGCTTGGAGGAGGGCCGAAACTATGGCTACACCTTC	CASSLEEGRNYGYTF
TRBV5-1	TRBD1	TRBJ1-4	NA	TGCGCCAGCGCGGGACAGGGGGTTGGAACTAATGAAAAACTGTTTTTT	CASAGQGVGTNEKLFF
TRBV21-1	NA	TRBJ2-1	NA	TGTGCCAGCAGCAAAGCTAGGACAGGGGGCGGCTACAATGAGCAGTTCTTC	CASSKARTGGGYNEQFF
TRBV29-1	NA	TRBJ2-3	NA	TGCAGCGTTGAAGGGTGGACACCTAGCACAGATACGCAGTATTTT	CSVEGWTPSTDTQYF
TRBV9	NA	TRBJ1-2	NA	TGTGCCAGCAGCGTCGAAGGAATCCTCGGCTACACCTTC	CASSVEGILGYTF
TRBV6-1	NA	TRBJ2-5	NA	TGTGCCAGCAGTGAAGCTTTCGGCGGCCAAGAGACCCAGTACTTC	CASSEAFGGQETQYF
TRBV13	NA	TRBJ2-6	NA	TGTGCCAGCAGCTTAGAAGGACTAACATCCTCTGGGGCCAACGTCCTGACTTTC	CASSLEGLTSSGANVLTF
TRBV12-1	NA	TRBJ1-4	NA	TGTGCCAGCAGTTTCCGTTCCATGGGACAGTCAAATGAAAAACTGTTTTTT	CASSFRSMGQSNEKLFF
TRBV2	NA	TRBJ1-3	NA	TGTGCCAGCAGTGGGGAGGTTACCGGAAACACCATATATTTT	CASSGEVTGNTIYF
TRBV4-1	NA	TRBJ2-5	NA	TGCGCCAGCAGCCAAGATTCCACAGGGCGGGTGGACCAGTACTTC	CASSQDSTGRVDQYF
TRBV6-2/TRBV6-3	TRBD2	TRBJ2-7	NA	TGTGCCAGCAGTAACCAGCGGGGGGGAACCTACGAGCAGTACTTC	CASSNQRGGTYEQYF
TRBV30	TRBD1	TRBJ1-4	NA	TGTGCCTGGGAAGACAGGGGGGTAAATGAAAAACTGTTTTTT	CAWEDRGVNEKLFF
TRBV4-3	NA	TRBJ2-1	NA	TGCGCCAGCAGCCAACAACTCGCGACTCCATACAATGAGCAGTTCTTC	CASSQQLATPYNEQFF
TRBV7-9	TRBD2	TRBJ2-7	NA	TGTGCCAGCAGCGGTTTTAATCGGGGGGAGGATCAATCCTACGAGCAGTACTTC	CASSGFNRGEDQSYEQYF
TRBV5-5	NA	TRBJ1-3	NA	TGTGCCAGAGAACCCCACACCATATATTTT	CAREPHTIYF
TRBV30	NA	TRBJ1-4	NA	TGTGCCTGTCCAGGGCTTACTAATGAAAAACTGTTTTTT	CACPGLTNEKLFF
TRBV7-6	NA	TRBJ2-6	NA	TGTGCCAGCAGCCCCCTGGAGGGAGACCCCTCTGGGGCCAACGTCCTGACTTTC	CASSPLEGDPSGANVLTF
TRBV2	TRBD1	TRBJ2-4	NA	TGTGCCTCCGGGCTACAGGGGACCAAAAACATTCAGTACTTC	CASGLQGTKNIQYF
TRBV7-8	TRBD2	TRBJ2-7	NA	TGTGCCAGCAGCTTACTGGGACTAGCGGGGACCTACGAGCAGTACTTC	CASSLLGLAGTYEQYF
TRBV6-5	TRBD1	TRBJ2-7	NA	TGTGCCAGCAGTTACCTGGGACAGGGCTACGAGCAGTACTTC	CASSYLGQGYEQYF